The clone carrying this T cell receptor (beta chain) was observed a few times. Trimming stripped 7 bases from V and 8 bases from J, with 18 bases between. Germline V gene lookup returns CDR1 MNHEY and CDR2 SMNVEV (reference sequence). The length of the CDR3 is 15 residues. Authors' data handling: Counts of nucleated cells, estimated from reference gene primer amplification, were obtained. Method: immunoSEQ multiplex PCR; TCRdb's copy keeps in-frame clones and lacks some. The V and J calls and clone size were taken over from that table, and D and trimming were inferred from the DNA. Counted here are about 110,000 clones, 76% occurring once; the ten biggest clones make up approximately 6.2%. This sample is drawn from a study of blood T cell repertoires in COVID-19. The overall study: Samples of COVID-19 (acute and convalescent) were obtained from the United States, Italy and Spain. Sources were T cells, B-cell-depleted T cells, or PBMCs; the material itself was cDNA or gDNA.

Seattle's enrolled individuals joined amid active infection and were then monitored longitudinally. This chain joins TRBV27 and TRBJ1-6; tentative D call: TRBD1 (6 bases). Input material: peripheral blood. The TCR was taken from a man older than 75 with COVID-19, enrolled during active disease. CDR3: CASTPIRDKDSPLHF. The CDR3, as DNA: TGTGCCAGCACCCCCATCCGGGACAAGGATTCACCCCTCCACTTT.